The 10 T cell receptor beta chains below come from one sample, sequenced in a study of a mutant IDH1 vaccine in newly diagnosed glioma. Sequencing used immunoSEQ multiplex PCR; TCRdb keeps in-frame clones, though not all of them. This sample yields approximately 58,000 clones, of which over 80% are seen a single time; around 4% belongs to the top ten. Regarding time point: week 47, end of study. Doses of 300 ug of mutant IDH1 20-mer peptide were given with topical imiquimod. For these receptors, no antigen is known. This sample comprised PBMCs, obtained from a glioma patient whose treatment included an IDH1 peptide vaccine. The receptors shown here come from a young man with glioma.

The chain couples TRBV19 to TRBJ1-2; D might be TRBD1 (6 bases). The ends were cut back, 5 bases at V and 5 bases at J, with 12 bases in the middle. The CDR3 runs to 13 residues. The germline CDR1 and CDR2 sequences are LNHDA and SQIVND (reference sequence). CDR3 DNA sequence: TGTGCCAGTAGTTCCAAGACAGGATATGGCTACACCTTC. Protein sequence: CASSSKTGYGYTF.

The chain links TRBV19 to TRBJ1-6; TRBD1 is a possible D gene (5 bases). V was pared by 4 bases and J by 5 bases, with 12 bases between. Germline V gene lookup returns CDR1 LNHDA and CDR2 SQIVND (reference sequence). The CDR3 has 15 amino acids. CDR3 DNA sequence: TGTGCCAGTAGTACACCGGGACGGGATAATTCACCCCTCCACTTT. Its translation: CASSTPGRDNSPLHF.

The chain combines TRBV6-5 with TRBJ2-6; D uncertain. The germline V gene has CDR1 MNHEY and CDR2 SVGAGI. V shed 5 bases and J shed 0 bases, with 8 bases lying between them. CDR3 size: 15 residues. This CDR3 reads CASSRVVSGANVLTF. The CDR3 bases are TGTGCCAGCAGTCGAGTTGTCTCTGGGGCCAACGTCCTGACTTTC.

The chain recombines TRBV6-5 with TRBJ1-2; no clear D gene. This CDR3 is built from 12 residues. V shed 2 bases and J shed 5 bases, with 6 bases lying between them. The germline V gene has CDR1 MNHEY and CDR2 SVGAGI. CDR3 DNA sequence: TGTGCCAGCAGTTACGCAGGATATGGCTACACCTTC. As protein: CASSYAGYGYTF.

This CDR3 is CASSDSLVGTGELFF. The CDR3 DNA is TGTGCCAGCAGTGACTCGCTCGTTGGTACCGGGGAGCTGTTTTTT. The chain carries TRBV6-4 and TRBJ2-2; no reliable D call. Trimming stripped 0 bases from V and 5 bases from J, with 10 bases between. Germline CDR1 reads MRHNA; CDR2 reads SNTAGT. The CDR3 extends over 15 amino acids.

The chain is built from TRBV7-6 and TRBJ1-6, with D tentatively TRBD1 (5 bases). The CDR3 runs to 13 residues. V was pared by 1 base and J by 9 bases, with 7 bases between. From germline, CDR1 is SGHVS and CDR2 FNYEAQ. DNA of the CDR3: TGTGCCAGCAGCTTAGGGGGCGCTTCACCCCTCCACTTT. Its translation: CASSLGGASPLHF.

The genes are TRBV6-5 and TRBJ1-6; 7 positions match TRBD1. The CDR3 has 16 residues. Looked up from germline, CDR1 is MNHEY and CDR2 is SVGAGI. Trimming took 4 bases from V and 2 from J; bases not matched to a gene: 5. As DNA, the CDR3 is TGTGCCAGCAGTTTACAGGGGAGCGCCTATAATTCACCCCTCCACTTT. Its protein is CASSLQGSAYNSPLHF.

Only one count was recorded for this clone. The chain is built from TRBV28 and TRBJ2-3, with 10 bases that match TRBD2. Germline V gene data show CDR1 as MDHEN and CDR2 as SYDVKM. The CDR3 length is 16 residues. V was clipped by 8 bases and J by 5 bases; unmatched bases: 13. The CDR3 loop reads CASGIAGGSPGDTQYF. CDR3 coding DNA: TGTGCCAGCGGAATAGCGGGGGGCTCTCCGGGAGATACGCAGTATTTT.

V gene TRBV28 combines with J gene TRBJ2-2; 9 nucleotides match TRBD1. The CDR3 is 16 residues long. Looked up from germline, CDR1 is MDHEN and CDR2 is SYDVKM. V was clipped by 5 bases and J by 4 bases; unmatched bases: 8. The CDR3 region has the DNA TGTGCCAGCAGTGGGTGGGGACAGGGAGGCACCGGGGAGCTGTTTTTT. It codes for CASSGWGQGGTGELFF.

The chain links TRBV15 to TRBJ2-2; tentatively, D is TRBD2 (6 bases). Germline V CDR1 and CDR2: LNHNV, YYDKDF (reference sequence). V was shortened by 4 bases and J by 1 base, with 10 bases between the two germline ends. This CDR3 has 15 residues. The CDR3 DNA is TGTGCCACCAGCAAGGAGGGTAGGAACACCGGGGAGCTGTTTTTT. This gives the protein CATSKEGRNTGELFF.